This T cell receptor (beta chain) was identified during a study of OX40 agonist ivuxolimab in advanced cancers. For the study at large: Patients in the trial were receiving intravenous ivuxolimab every 2 weeks, at doses of 0.01 to 10 mg/kg.

The protocol was immunoSEQ multiplex PCR, while the TCRdb copy is restricted to in-frame clones and leaves out a portion. The data show 45,000 to 60,000 clones, 80% seen once. The study's findings and limits: At doses 0.1 to 3.0 mg/kg, CD4+ and CD8+ clones expanded.

With regard to this clone: The target antigen is unknown.

The V segment lost 5 bases and the J segment 4 bases; nucleotides outside the gene matches: 12. This CDR3 is 16 amino acids long. The germline CDR1 and CDR2 sequences are MNHEY and SMNVEV (reference sequence). This clonotype originated in an adult with an advanced solid tumor such as melanoma, head and neck, liver or kidney cancer. The starting material was CD4+ or CD8+ T cells sorted from blood, obtained in a trial of the OX40 agonist ivuxolimab. V gene TRBV27 combines with J gene TRBJ2-3, with 7 bases aligning to TRBD2. This CDR3 is CASSRISGGGPDTQYF. CDR3 DNA sequence: TGTGCCAGCAGTCGCATTAGCGGCGGGGGACCAGATACGCAGTATTTT.